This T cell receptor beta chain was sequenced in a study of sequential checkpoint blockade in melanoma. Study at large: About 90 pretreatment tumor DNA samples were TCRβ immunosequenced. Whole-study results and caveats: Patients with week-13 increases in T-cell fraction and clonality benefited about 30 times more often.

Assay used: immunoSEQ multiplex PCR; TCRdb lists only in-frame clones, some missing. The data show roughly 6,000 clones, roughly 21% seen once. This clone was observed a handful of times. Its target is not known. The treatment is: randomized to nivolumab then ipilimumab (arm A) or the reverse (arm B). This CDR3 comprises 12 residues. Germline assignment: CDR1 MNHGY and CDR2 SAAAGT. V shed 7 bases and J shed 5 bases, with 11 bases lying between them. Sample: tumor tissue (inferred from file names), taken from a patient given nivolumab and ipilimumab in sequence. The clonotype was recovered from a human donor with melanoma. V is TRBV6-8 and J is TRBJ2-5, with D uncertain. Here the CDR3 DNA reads TGTGCCAGCACCGGTCTTGGGGAGACCCAGTACTTC. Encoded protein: CASTGLGETQYF.